This T cell receptor beta chain was sequenced in a study of T cell repertoires in cytomegalovirus infection. This clonotype came up a few times. Germline CDR1 reads SGHTA; CDR2 reads FQGNSA. With V trimmed by 5 bases and J by 3 bases, 3 bases remained unmatched. The CDR3 is made up of 15 amino acids. TCRdb fed the reads into MiXCR, producing one record per CDR3 protein. Among 290,000 or so distinct CDR3 sequences, 25% were seen once, and the ten largest hold approximately 13%. Sequenced sample: PBMCs. The TCR comes from a human donor in good health (CMV status not recorded). Some clones in this sample may be carry-over from other donors' samples. The chain uses TRBV7-2 and TRBJ1-5, with 11 bases lining up with TRBD1. DNA for the CDR3: TGTGCCAGCAGCAAGGACAGGGGGCTCAATCAGCCCCAGCATTTT. It yields the protein CASSKDRGLNQPQHF.